One and the same sample provided the 22 T cell receptor beta chains below, sequenced in a study of beta chain features in type 1 diabetes. The authors reverse transcribed all of the isolated RNA, so sequencing captured expressed TCRB transcripts. Here immunoSEQ multiplex PCR was the method, and the copy in TCRdb shows in-frame clones only, minus some. Found here are about 930,000 clones, 15% to 20% of them singletons; the top ten hold 0.023%. Sequenced material: naive CD4+ T cells from blood. The receptors stem from a woman younger than 30 in good health.

The chain recombines TRBV5-1 with TRBJ2-1, with TRBD2 identical over 15 bases. J was trimmed by 8 bases and V by 0 bases; bases with no gene match: 15. Germline lookup yields CDR1 SGHRS and CDR2 YFSETQ. This CDR3 spans 20 amino acids. The CDR3 DNA sequence: TGCGCCAGCAGCTTGGCCCGTGGAGGACTAGCGGGAGGGTCTGTGTATGAGCAGTTCTTC. Protein product: CASSLARGGLAGGSVYEQFF.

This clone was seen a handful of times. Here the CDR3 DNA reads TGTGCCAGCAGTGGTCAGGGGGGCACCTACAATGAGCAGTTCTTC. It yields the protein CASSGQGGTYNEQFF. The rearrangement joins TRBV2 to TRBJ2-1; tentative D call: TRBD1 (7 bases). Germline V gene sequence: CDR1 SNHLY, CDR2 FYNNEI. This CDR3 is 15 amino acids long. The V gene lost 4 bases and the J gene lost 2 bases, with 12 bases spanning the gap. The full variable domain, in which reference TRBV2 and TRBJ2-1 provide the parts outside the CDR3, is EPEVTQTPSHQVTQMGQEVILRCVPISNHLYFYWYRQILGQKVEFLVSFYNNEISEKSEIFDDQFSVERPDGSNFTLKIRSTKLEDSAMYFCASSGQGGTYNEQFFGPGTRLTVL.

The V and J genes are TRBV5-1 and TRBJ2-5; 7 bases fit TRBD2. The V gene end was trimmed by 1 base and the J gene end by 4 bases; junction bases not matched to a gene: 1. Germline CDR1 SGHRS, CDR2 YFSETQ. The CDR3 length is 13 residues. The CDR3 protein is CASSLSGGETQYF. CDR3 DNA: TGCGCCAGCAGCTTGTCGGGAGGAGAGACCCAGTACTTC.

V gene TRBV11-2 combines with J gene TRBJ1-1; D gene unclear. Per the germline V gene, CDR1 is SGHAT and CDR2 is FQNNGV. The V gene lost 3 bases and the J gene lost 5 bases, with 7 bases spanning the gap. The CDR3 has 12 residues. CDR3 in amino acids: CASSLIRTEAFF. The CDR3 bases are TGTGCCAGCAGCTTGATCAGAACTGAAGCTTTCTTT.

This clone was picked up a small number of times. The chain couples TRBV28 to TRBJ2-3; 7 bases line up with TRBD1. This CDR3 is 14 amino acids long. Germline assignment: CDR1 MDHEN and CDR2 SYDVKM. J lost 2 bases, V lost 5 bases, and 4 bases had no gene match. The CDR3 DNA follows: TGTGCCAGCAGTCTCGGACAGGCCACAGATACGCAGTATTTT. Translated, it gives CASSLGQATDTQYF.

This clone was counted only a few times. The chain is built from TRBV7-2 and TRBJ1-5, with TRBD1 matching over 10 bases. Germline trimming cut 5 bases from V and 7 bases from J; bases unmatched to any gene: 8. Germline V gives CDR1 SGHTA, CDR2 FQGNSA. The CDR3 is 15 amino acids. DNA for the CDR3: TGTGCCAGCAGCCTGGGACAGGGGAAAGGCCAGCCCCAGCATTTT. Its translation is CASSLGQGKGQPQHF.

This clone appeared a few times. This chain uses TRBV29-1 with TRBJ2-3, with 12 bases matching TRBD2. CDR3 length equals 16 residues. V shed 5 bases and J 5 bases; nucleotides not matched to a gene: 11. Germline CDR1 SQVTM, CDR2 ANQGSEA. CDR3 nucleotides: TGCAGCGTTTCGGTGCTAGCGGGAGGGCCGGGAGATACGCAGTATTTT. It is translated as CSVSVLAGGPGDTQYF.

This clone was picked up a small number of times. The rearrangement joins TRBV7-2 to TRBJ2-7; TRBD1 aligns across 9 bases. This CDR3 comprises 14 residues. Germline V gene data show CDR1 as SGHTA and CDR2 as FQGNSA. Trimming at V came to 3 bases and at J to 4 bases, leaving 4 bases not matched to a gene. In DNA form, the CDR3 reads TGTGCCAGCAGCTTCGGACAGGGGTTTTACGAGCAGTACTTC. This gives the protein CASSFGQGFYEQYF. The full variable domain, completed using reference TRBV7-2 and TRBJ2-7, is GAGVSQSPSNKVTEKGKDVELRCDPISGHTALYWYRQSLGQGLEFLIYFQGNSAPDKSGLPSDRFSAERTGGSVSTLTIQRTQQEDSAVYLCASSFGQGFYEQYFGPGTRLTVT.

The chain links TRBV5-6 to TRBJ2-1; D not certain. The germline V gene has CDR1 SGHDT and CDR2 YYEEEE. The CDR3 length is 16 residues. Trimming pared 7 bases from V and 5 bases from J, leaving 22 bases between. CDR3 nucleotide sequence: TGTGCCAGCGGAGAGCTAGGGTCCTACTACGACAATGAGCAGTTCTTC. Its protein product is CASGELGSYYDNEQFF.

The chain couples TRBV7-9 to TRBJ2-7, with no clear D. CDR3 length: 11 residues. V lost 5 bases and J 4 bases, leaving 6 bases between the germline ends. CDR1 and CDR2 from the germline V gene are SEHNR and FQNEAQ (reference sequence). For the CDR3, the DNA is TGTGCCAGCAGCGCGGCATACGAGCAGTACTTC. This gives the protein CASSAAYEQYF.

This clone was counted only a few times. The genes are TRBV18 and TRBJ2-1; D tentatively fits TRBD1 or TRBD2 (5 bases each). The CDR3 loop spans 18 amino acids. Trimming shortened V by 6 bases and J by 4 bases, and 25 bases separated the two germline ends. In germline, CDR1 is KGHSH, CDR2 LQKENI. CDR3 loop: CASSYGTPAGLAYNEQFF. CDR3 in DNA: TGTGCCAGCTCCTACGGGACCCCCGCTGGATTGGCTTACAATGAGCAGTTCTTC.

This clone was seen a few times. This rearrangement joins TRBV27 to TRBJ2-1, with 8 bases identical to TRBD1. Per the germline V gene, CDR1 is MNHEY and CDR2 is SMNVEV (reference sequence). The CDR3 has 14 amino acids. V lost 5 bases to trimming and J lost 4 bases; unmatched junction nucleotides: 4. The CDR3 here is CASSQDRAYNEQFF. In DNA, the CDR3 is TGTGCCAGCAGTCAGGACAGGGCTTACAATGAGCAGTTCTTC.

The chain carries TRBV7-9 and TRBJ1-1; perhaps TRBD1 as D (6 bases). Trimming left V 5 bases short and J 3 bases short, with 10 bases between. Germline CDR1 and CDR2: SEHNR and FQNEAQ (reference sequence). The CDR3 consists of 13 residues. The CDR3 here is CASSQGWDTEAFF. The CDR3 nucleotides are TGTGCCAGCAGCCAGGGGTGGGACACTGAAGCTTTCTTT.

This clone was recorded a few times. The CDR3 reads CASSLEGGVKYF. Here the CDR3 DNA reads TGCGCCAGCAGCTTGGAAGGGGGAGTGAAGTACTTC. V and J are TRBV5-1 and TRBJ2-7; TRBD1 is a possible D gene (6 bases). Germline V CDR1 and CDR2: SGHRS, YFSETQ. CDR3 size: 12 residues. V was trimmed by 0 bases and J by 11 bases, leaving 12 bases between them.

A few counts support this clone. The chain couples TRBV5-5 to TRBJ2-3; D possibly corresponds to TRBD1 (5 bases). Trimming stripped 4 bases from V and 9 bases from J, with 18 bases between. The CDR3 is 14 residues long. The germline V gene has CDR1 SGHKS and CDR2 YYEKEE (reference sequence). Written as DNA, the CDR3 is TGTGCCAGCAGCCTGGACATGATGGACCGGACGCAGTATTTT. This codes for CASSLDMMDRTQYF.

The chain couples TRBV7-9 to TRBJ1-5, with TRBD1 identical over 7 bases. The CDR3 runs to 15 residues. Losses at the gene ends were 3 bases for V and 2 bases for J; bases not matched to a gene: 4. From germline, CDR1 is SEHNR and CDR2 FQNEAQ (reference sequence). The CDR3, as DNA: TGTGCCAGCAGCTTCGACAGGGAAGGCAATCAGCCCCAGCATTTT. This translates into CASSFDREGNQPQHF.

The rearrangement joins TRBV7-2 to TRBJ1-1; 8 nucleotides line up with TRBD1. The ends lost 5 bases at V and 4 bases at J; junction bases unmatched: 9. The CDR3 runs to 15 residues. Germline values: CDR1 SGHTA, CDR2 FQGNSA. The CDR3 sequence is CASSPRTGTTTEAFF. The CDR3 DNA reads TGTGCCAGCAGCCCTCGGACAGGGACAACCACTGAAGCTTTCTTT.

This clone has a handful of counts. The V call is TRBV6-6, the J call TRBJ2-5, with 11 bases matching TRBD2. From germline, CDR1 is MNHNY and CDR2 SVGAGI (reference sequence). After removal of 5 bases from V and 3 bases from J, the junction contained 8 bases not matched to a gene. The length of the CDR3 is 16 residues. CDR3 DNA sequence: TGTGCCAGCAGTAAACCCGGGACTAGCGGTAAAGAGACCCAGTACTTC. This codes for CASSKPGTSGKETQYF.

The V and J genes are TRBV27 and TRBJ2-3; 10 nucleotides match TRBD2. This CDR3 region has 14 residues. Germline trimming cut 7 bases from V and 3 bases from J; bases unmatched to any gene: 4. CDR1 and CDR2 from the germline V gene are MNHEY and SMNVEV (reference sequence). The CDR3 DNA reads TGTGCCAGCACTAGCGGGAGAGTAACAGATACGCAGTATTTT. Translating it yields CASTSGRVTDTQYF.

The chain carries TRBV6-1 and TRBJ1-2; TRBD1 agrees at 10 bases. Germline V gene sequence: CDR1 MNHNS, CDR2 SASEGT. V dropped 5 bases and J dropped 5; count of bases not matched to a gene: 5. CDR3 length: 14 residues. The CDR3 spells CASSRDRGLYGYTF. CDR3 nucleotides: TGTGCCAGCAGTCGGGACAGGGGATTGTATGGCTACACCTTC.

The gene calls are TRBV20-1 and TRBJ2-7; D unresolved. Germline CDR1 and CDR2: DFQATT and SNEGSKA (reference sequence). This CDR3 spans 9 amino acids. CDR3 loop: CRMGYEQYF. The CDR3 DNA follows: TGCAGAATGGGATACGAGCAGTACTTC.

The chain has TRBV5-6 and TRBJ1-1; D unclear. The CDR3 runs 14 residues. V lost 2 bases and J lost 0, with 8 bases in between. CDR1 is SGHDT, CDR2 YYEEEE, per germline. The CDR3 nucleotides are TGTGCCAGCAGCTTTTTAGGGCTGAACACTGAAGCTTTCTTT. Protein product: CASSFLGLNTEAFF.